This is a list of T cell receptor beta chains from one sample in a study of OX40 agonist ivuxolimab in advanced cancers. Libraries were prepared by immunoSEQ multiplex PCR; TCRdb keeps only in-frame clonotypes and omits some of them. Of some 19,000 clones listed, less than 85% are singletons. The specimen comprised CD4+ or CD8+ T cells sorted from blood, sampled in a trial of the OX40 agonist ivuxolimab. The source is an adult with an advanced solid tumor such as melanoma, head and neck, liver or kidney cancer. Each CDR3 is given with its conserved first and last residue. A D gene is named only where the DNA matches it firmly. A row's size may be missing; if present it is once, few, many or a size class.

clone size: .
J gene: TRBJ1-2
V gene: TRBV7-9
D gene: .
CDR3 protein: CASSIAGRYGYTF
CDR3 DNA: TGTGCCAGCAGCATCGCGGGGCGCTATGGCTACACCTTC

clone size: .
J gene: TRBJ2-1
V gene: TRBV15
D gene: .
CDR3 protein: CATSRGGSNEQFF
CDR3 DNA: TGTGCCACCAGCAGAGGGGGAAGCAATGAGCAGTTCTTC

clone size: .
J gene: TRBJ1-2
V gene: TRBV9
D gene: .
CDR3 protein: CASSGRGCTF
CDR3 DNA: TGTGCCAGCAGCGGGCGGGGTTGCACCTTC

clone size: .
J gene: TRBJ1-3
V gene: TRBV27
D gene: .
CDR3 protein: CASKTAGGNTIYF
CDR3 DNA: TGTGCCAGCAAAACGGCCGGGGGAAACACCATATATTTT

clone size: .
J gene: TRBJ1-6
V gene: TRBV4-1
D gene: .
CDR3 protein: CASSQEGDNSPLHF
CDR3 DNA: TGCGCCAGCAGCCAGGAGGGGGACAATTCACCCCTCCACTTT

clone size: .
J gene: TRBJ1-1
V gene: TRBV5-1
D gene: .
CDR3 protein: CASSLWTANEAFF
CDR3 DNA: TGCGCCAGCAGCTTGTGGACAGCTAACGAAGCTTTCTTT

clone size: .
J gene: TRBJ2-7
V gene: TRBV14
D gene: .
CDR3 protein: CASSQANFGEQYF
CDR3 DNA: TGTGCCAGCAGCCAAGCGAACTTCGGGGAGCAGTACTTC

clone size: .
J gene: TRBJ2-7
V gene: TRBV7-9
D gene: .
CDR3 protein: CASSTGTEPYEQHF
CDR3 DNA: TGTGCCAGCAGCACCGGGACCGAACCCTACGAGCAGCACTTC

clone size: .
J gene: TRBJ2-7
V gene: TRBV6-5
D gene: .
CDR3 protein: CASIGGAGYEQYF
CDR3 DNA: TGTGCCAGCATTGGCGGGGCGGGCTACGAGCAGTACTTC

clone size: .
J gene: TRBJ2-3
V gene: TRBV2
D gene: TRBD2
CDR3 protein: CASSEASGERGPGTDTQYF
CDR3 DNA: TGTGCCAGCAGTGAAGCGTCGGGGGAGCGGGGGCCCGGCACAGATACGCAGTATTTT

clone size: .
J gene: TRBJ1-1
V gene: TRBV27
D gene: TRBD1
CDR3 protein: CASLKGQKAFF
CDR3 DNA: TGTGCCAGCTTAAAGGGACAGAAAGCTTTCTTT

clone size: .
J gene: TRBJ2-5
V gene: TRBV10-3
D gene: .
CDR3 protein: CAISDRGPGETQYF
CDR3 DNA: TGTGCCATCAGTGATAGAGGACCGGGAGAGACCCAGTACTTC

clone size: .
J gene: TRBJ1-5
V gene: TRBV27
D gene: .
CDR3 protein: CASSLLSDGQPQHF
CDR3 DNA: TGTGCCAGCAGTTTACTATCCGATGGCCAGCCCCAGCATTTT

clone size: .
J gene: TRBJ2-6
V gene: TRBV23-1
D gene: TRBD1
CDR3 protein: CASSHLSFPAGGYSGANVLTF
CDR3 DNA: TGCGCCAGCAGTCACCTCTCCTTTCCAGCAGGGGGATACTCTGGGGCCAACGTCCTGACTTTC

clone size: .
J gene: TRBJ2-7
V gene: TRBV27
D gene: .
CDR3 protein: CASSLKGGATYEQYF
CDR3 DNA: TGTGCCAGCAGTCTAAAAGGGGGGGCGACCTACGAGCAGTACTTC

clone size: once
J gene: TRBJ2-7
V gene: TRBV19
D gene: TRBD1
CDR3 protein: CASTAGPGQTYEQYF
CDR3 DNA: TGTGCCAGTACAGCAGGGCCGGGACAGACTTACGAGCAGTACTTC

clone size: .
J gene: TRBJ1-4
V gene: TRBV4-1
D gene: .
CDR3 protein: CASSLSSQGDEKLFF
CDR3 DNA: TGCGCCAGCAGCCTTTCCTCCCAGGGCGATGAAAAACTGTTTTTT

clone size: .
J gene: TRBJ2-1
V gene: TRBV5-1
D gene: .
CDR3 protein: CASNPDHLLGGAYNEQFF
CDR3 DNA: TGCGCCAGCAACCCTGATCATCTCCTAGGGGGTGCATACAATGAGCAGTTCTTC

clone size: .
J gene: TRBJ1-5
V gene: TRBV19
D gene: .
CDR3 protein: CASSLAGEQPQHF
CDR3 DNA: TGTGCCAGTAGTTTGGCAGGGGAACAGCCCCAGCATTTT

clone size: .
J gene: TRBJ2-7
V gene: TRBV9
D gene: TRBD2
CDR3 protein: CASSVAPGRRGAISSYEQYF
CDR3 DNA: TGTGCCAGCAGCGTAGCCCCGGGAAGGCGGGGGGCTATATCCTCCTACGAGCAGTACTTC

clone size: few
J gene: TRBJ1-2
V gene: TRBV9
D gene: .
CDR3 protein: CASWDLLYGYTF
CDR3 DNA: TGTGCCAGTTGGGACCTCCTCTATGGCTACACCTTC

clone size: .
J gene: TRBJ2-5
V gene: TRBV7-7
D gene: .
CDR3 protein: CASGFRDTETQYF
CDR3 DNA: TGTGCCAGCGGATTCCGGGACACGGAGACCCAGTACTTC

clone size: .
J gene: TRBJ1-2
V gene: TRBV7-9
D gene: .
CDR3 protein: CASSALDREGNYTF
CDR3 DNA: TGTGCCAGCAGCGCCCTGGACAGAGAAGGGAACTACACCTTC

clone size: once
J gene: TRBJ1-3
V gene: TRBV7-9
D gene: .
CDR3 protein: CASSYNRDKHSGNTIYF
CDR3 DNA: TGTGCCAGCAGCTACAACCGGGACAAACACTCTGGAAACACCATATATTTT

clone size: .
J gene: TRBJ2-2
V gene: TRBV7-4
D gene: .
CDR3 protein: CASSLPLFF
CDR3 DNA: TGTGCCAGCAGTTTGCCGCTGTTTTTT

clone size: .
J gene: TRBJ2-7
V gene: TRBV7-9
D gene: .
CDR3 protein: CASSLGPPTYEQYF
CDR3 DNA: TGTGCCAGCAGCTTAGGGCCTCCAACCTACGAGCAGTACTTC

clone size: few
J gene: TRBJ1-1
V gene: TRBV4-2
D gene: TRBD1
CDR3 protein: CASSQLTLDRGTEAFF
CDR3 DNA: TGTGCCAGCAGCCAACTTACCCTGGACAGGGGCACTGAAGCTTTCTTT

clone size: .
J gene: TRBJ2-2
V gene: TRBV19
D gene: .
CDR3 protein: CASSIVRGELFF
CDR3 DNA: TGTGCCAGTAGTATAGTTCGCGGGGAGCTGTTTTTT

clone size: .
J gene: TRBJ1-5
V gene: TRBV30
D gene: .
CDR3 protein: CAWSIASNQPQHF
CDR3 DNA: TGTGCCTGGAGTATAGCTAGCAATCAGCCCCAGCATTTT

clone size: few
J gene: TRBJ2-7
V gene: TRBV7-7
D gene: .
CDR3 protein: CASSLAGGYEQYF
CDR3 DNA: TGTGCCAGCAGCTTAGCAGGGGGCTACGAGCAGTACTTC

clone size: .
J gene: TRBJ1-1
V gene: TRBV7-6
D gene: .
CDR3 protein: CASVGGLNTEAFF
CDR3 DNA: TGTGCCAGCGTCGGGGGCTTGAACACTGAAGCTTTCTTT

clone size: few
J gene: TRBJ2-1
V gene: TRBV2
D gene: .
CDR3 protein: CASSEAGRNNEQFF
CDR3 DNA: TGTGCCAGCAGTGAAGCAGGCAGAAACAATGAGCAGTTCTTC

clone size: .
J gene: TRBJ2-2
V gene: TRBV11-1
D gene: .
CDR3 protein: CASSSNTGELFF
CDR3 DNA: TGTGCCAGCAGCTCGAACACCGGGGAGCTGTTTTTT

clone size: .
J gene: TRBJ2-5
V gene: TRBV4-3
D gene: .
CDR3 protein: CASSQYGVSETQYF
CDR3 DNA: TGCGCCAGCAGCCAATACGGGGTTTCAGAGACCCAGTACTTC

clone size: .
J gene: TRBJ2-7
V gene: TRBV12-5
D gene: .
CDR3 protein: CASGLRGDYEQYF
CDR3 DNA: TGTGCTAGTGGTTTGAGGGGAGACTACGAGCAGTACTTC

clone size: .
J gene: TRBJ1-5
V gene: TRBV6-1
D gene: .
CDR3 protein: CASSASFVPTAGNQPQHF
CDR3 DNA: TGTGCCAGCAGTGCATCCTTTGTCCCCACCGCCGGCAATCAGCCCCAGCATTTT

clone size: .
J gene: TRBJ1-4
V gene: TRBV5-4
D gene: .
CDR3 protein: CASSLDLGATNEKLFF
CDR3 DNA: TGTGCCAGCAGCTTGGATTTAGGCGCAACTAATGAAAAACTGTTTTTT

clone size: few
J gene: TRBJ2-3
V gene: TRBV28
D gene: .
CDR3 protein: CASSSILVSRTDTQYF
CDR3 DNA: TGTGCCAGCAGTTCCATACTAGTGTCAAGGACAGATACGCAGTATTTT

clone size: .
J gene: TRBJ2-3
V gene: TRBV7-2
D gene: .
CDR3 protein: CASSPSRTSTDTQYF
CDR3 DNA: TGTGCCAGCAGCCCCAGTCGAACTAGCACAGATACGCAGTATTTT

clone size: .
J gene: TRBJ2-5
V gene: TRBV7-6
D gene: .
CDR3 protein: CASSSKTGFVETQYF
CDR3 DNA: TGTGCCAGCAGCTCTAAGACAGGTTTTGTCGAGACCCAGTACTTC

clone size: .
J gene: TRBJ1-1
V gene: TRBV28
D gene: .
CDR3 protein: CASSPALTVATEAFF
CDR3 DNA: TGTGCCAGCAGCCCTGCCCTGACAGTCGCGACTGAAGCTTTCTTT

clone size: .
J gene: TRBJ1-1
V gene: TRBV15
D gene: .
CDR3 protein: CATSRGGSVGNTEAFF
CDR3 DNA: TGTGCCACCAGCCGAGGTGGTTCGGTGGGGAACACTGAAGCTTTCTTT

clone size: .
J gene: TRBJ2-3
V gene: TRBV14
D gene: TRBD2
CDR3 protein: CASSRLAGDTQYF
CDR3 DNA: TGTGCCAGCAGCCGACTAGCGGGAGATACGCAGTATTTT

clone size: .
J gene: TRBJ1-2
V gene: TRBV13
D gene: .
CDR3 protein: CASSFRVEGRISYTF
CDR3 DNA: TGTGCCAGCAGCTTTCGCGTGGAAGGGCGCATTAGCTACACCTTC

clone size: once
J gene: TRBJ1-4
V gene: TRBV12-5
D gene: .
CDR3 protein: CASGPSTGPSNEKLFF
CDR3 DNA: TGTGCTAGTGGCCCTTCGACCGGGCCTTCTAATGAAAAACTGTTTTTT

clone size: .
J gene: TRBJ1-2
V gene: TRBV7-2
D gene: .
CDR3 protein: CASSLIDSNYGYTF
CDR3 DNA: TGTGCCAGCAGCTTAATCGACTCTAACTATGGCTACACCTTC

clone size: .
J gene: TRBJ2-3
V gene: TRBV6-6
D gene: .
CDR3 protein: CASKNADTQYF
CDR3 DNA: TGTGCCAGCAAAAACGCAGATACGCAGTATTTT

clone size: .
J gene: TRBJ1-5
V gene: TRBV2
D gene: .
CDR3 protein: CASSERVYNQPQHF
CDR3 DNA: TGTGCCAGCAGTGAACGGGTGTACAATCAGCCCCAGCATTTT

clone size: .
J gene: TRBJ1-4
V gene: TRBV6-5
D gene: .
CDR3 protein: CASSYSSGTNEKLFF
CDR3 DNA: TGTGCCAGCAGTTACTCCTCAGGGACTAATGAAAAACTGTTTTTT

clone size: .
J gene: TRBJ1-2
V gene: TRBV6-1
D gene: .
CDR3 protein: CASRRGPGDGYTF
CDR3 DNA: TGTGCCAGCAGGCGGGGCCCGGGAGATGGCTACACCTTC

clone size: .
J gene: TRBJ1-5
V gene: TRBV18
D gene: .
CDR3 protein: CASSPPGGNQPQHF
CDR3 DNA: TGTGCCAGCTCACCACCTGGGGGGAATCAGCCCCAGCATTTT

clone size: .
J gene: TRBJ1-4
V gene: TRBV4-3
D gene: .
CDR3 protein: CASSQDRRGEEKLFF
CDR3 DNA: TGCGCCAGCAGCCAAGATCGAAGGGGCGAAGAAAAACTGTTTTTT

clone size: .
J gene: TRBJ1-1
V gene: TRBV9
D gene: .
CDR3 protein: CASSDPKSGASLNTEAFF
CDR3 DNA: TGTGCCAGCAGCGACCCCAAGTCAGGGGCCAGCCTGAACACTGAAGCTTTCTTT